The 10 T cell receptor beta chains given below trace back to one sample, sequenced in a study of blood T cell repertoires in COVID-19. This table comes from immunoSEQ multiplex PCR, and its TCRdb copy is limited to in-frame clones, with some not included. This table holds about 70,000 clones, approximately 84% found once. The sequencing input was peripheral blood. These receptors originate from a human donor in a cohort sampled during active COVID-19.

The chain recombines TRBV14 with TRBJ2-2; 12 bases match TRBD2. CDR1 and CDR2 (germline): SGHDN, FVKESK. The ends lost 4 bases at V and 0 bases at J; junction bases unmatched: 6. The CDR3 has 18 amino acids. CDR3 amino acids: CASSLRTSGDANTGELFF. CDR3 nucleotides: TGTGCCAGCAGCCTACGGACTAGCGGGGATGCGAACACCGGGGAGCTGTTTTTT.

This sequence joins TRBV27 and TRBJ2-5; tentative D call: TRBD1 (6 bases). Per germline, CDR1 MNHEY and CDR2 SMNVEV (reference sequence). Trimming took 6 bases from V and 2 from J, leaving 19 bases between them. There are 16 residues in the CDR3. CDR3 nucleotide sequence: TGTGCCAGCAGACTTAATTTCGGACAGATACAAGAGACCCAGTACTTC. Translated, it gives CASRLNFGQIQETQYF.

The chain employs TRBV5-8 and TRBJ2-7, with 8 bases matching TRBD1. The CDR3 runs 15 residues. The germline CDR1 and CDR2 sequences are SGHTS and YDEGEE. V was pared by 2 bases and J by 6 bases, with 10 bases of the junction left unmatched. The CDR3 DNA reads as TGTGCCAGCAGCTTAGCCGGGACAGGTGATACCGAGCAGTACTTC. It specifies CASSLAGTGDTEQYF.

The chain employs TRBV25-1 and TRBJ2-3; either TRBD1 or TRBD2 may fit D (6 bases each). V dropped 8 bases and J dropped 4 bases, with 13 bases sitting between them. There are 13 residues in the CDR3. Germline lookup yields CDR1 MGHDK and CDR2 SYGVNS. The CDR3 reads CASRGGGPDTQYF. The CDR3 DNA reads as TGTGCCAGCCGTGGAGGGGGTCCAGATACGCAGTATTTT.

V gene TRBV6-1 combines with J gene TRBJ2-7, with D uncertain. This CDR3 is 13 amino acids long. Trimming removed 2 bases at V and 7 bases at J, with 12 bases between. Germline CDR1 and CDR2: MNHNS and SASEGT. CDR3 DNA: TGTGCCAGCAGTGAACAGGCGACCTTGGAGCAGTACTTC. Encoded protein: CASSEQATLEQYF.

The rearrangement joins TRBV18 to TRBJ1-5; 9 nucleotides match TRBD1. The CDR3 runs 16 residues. Germline V gene data show CDR1 as KGHSH and CDR2 as LQKENI. V shed 1 base, J shed 5 bases, and the junction held 6 bases outside the gene matches. The CDR3 DNA reads as TGTGCCAGCTCACCACGAGAGGACAGGGGATATCAGCCCCAGCATTTT. Protein product: CASSPREDRGYQPQHF.

This chain uses TRBV30 with TRBJ2-5; TRBD2 might be the D (6 bases). Germline lookup yields CDR1 GTSNPN and CDR2 SVGIG (reference sequence). The CDR3 runs to 17 residues. V lost 3 bases, J lost 4 bases, and 24 bases lay in between. The CDR3 bases are TGTGCCTGGAGGGAGAAATGGGACTTCTCGTCGGGAGAGACCCAGTACTTC. Amino acids: CAWREKWDFSSGETQYF.

The chain employs TRBV28 and TRBJ1-1; tentatively, D is TRBD1 (5 bases). Trimming removed 7 bases from V and 4 bases from J, with 22 bases in between. This CDR3 has 16 residues. CDR1 is MDHEN and CDR2 is SYDVKM in the germline V gene. CDR3 DNA: TGTGCCAGCACCACAGCCACTCTGGGGCGGGGCACTGAAGCTTTCTTT. It codes for CASTTATLGRGTEAFF.

The J gene is TRBJ1-4, the V gene TRBV28, with D tentatively TRBD1 (5 bases). V was clipped by 6 bases and J by 6 bases, with 14 bases between them. CDR1 is MDHEN and CDR2 is SYDVKM in the germline V gene. CDR3 length equals 14 residues. This CDR3 is CASRGGTGYEKLFF. The DNA for the CDR3 is TGTGCCAGCAGGGGAGGGACGGGCTATGAAAAACTGTTTTTT.

The chain couples TRBV3-1 (or the pseudogene TRBV3-2) to TRBJ1-4; no clear D gene. Trimming removed 1 base from V and 14 bases from J, with 11 bases in between. The germline V gene encodes CDR1 LGHDT and CDR2 YNNKEL (reference sequence). The CDR3 is 12 residues long. The CDR3 sequence is CASSQGGRWLFF. In DNA form, the CDR3 reads TGTGCCAGCAGCCAAGGCGGAAGATGGCTGTTTTTT.